These T cell receptor beta chains were read from a single sample in a study of blood T cell repertoires in COVID-19. The protocol was immunoSEQ multiplex PCR, while the TCRdb copy is restricted to in-frame clones and leaves out a portion. The sample lists roughly 74,000 clones; 84% were seen once. Sequenced material: peripheral blood. The origin of the receptors is a man in his 70s with acute or convalescent COVID-19. Each CDR3 is given with its conserved first and last residue. Size is stated for part of the rows, as once, few or many counts, or as a class when the clone is expanded.

TRBV9 | NA | CASSVGQGRDEQYF
TRBV19 | once | CASSLYQANTGELFF
TRBV27 | NA | CASSIRTSGRNTGELFF
TRBV30 | once | CAWSVARTSGNNEQFF
TRBV13 | NA | CASSLNEDTEAFF
TRBV7-3 | NA | CASSSGQMNTEAFF
TRBV3-1/TRBV3-2 | NA | CASSQAVSGTRGNTIYF
TRBV20-1 | NA | CSANDRRGGPDTQYF
TRBV30 | NA | CAWSVQLANIQYF
TRBV7-2 | NA | CASSPPGTVNSPLHF